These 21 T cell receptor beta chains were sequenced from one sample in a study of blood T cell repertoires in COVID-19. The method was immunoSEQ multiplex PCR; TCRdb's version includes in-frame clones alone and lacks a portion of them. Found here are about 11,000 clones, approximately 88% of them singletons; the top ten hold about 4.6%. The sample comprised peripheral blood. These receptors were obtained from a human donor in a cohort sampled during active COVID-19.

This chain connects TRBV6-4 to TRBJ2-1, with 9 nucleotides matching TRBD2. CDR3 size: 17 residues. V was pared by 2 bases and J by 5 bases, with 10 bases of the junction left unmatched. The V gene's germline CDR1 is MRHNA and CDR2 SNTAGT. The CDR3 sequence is CASSDRRSSGANNEQFF. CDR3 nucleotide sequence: TGTGCCAGCAGTGACAGACGCTCTAGCGGGGCCAACAATGAGCAGTTCTTC.

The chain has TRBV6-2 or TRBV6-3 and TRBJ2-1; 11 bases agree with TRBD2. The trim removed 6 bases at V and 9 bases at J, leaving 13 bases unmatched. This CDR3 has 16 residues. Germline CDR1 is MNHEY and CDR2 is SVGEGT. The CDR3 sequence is CASSSGTSGTQGEQFF. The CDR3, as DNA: TGTGCCAGCAGCTCCGGGACTAGCGGAACCCAGGGTGAGCAGTTCTTC.

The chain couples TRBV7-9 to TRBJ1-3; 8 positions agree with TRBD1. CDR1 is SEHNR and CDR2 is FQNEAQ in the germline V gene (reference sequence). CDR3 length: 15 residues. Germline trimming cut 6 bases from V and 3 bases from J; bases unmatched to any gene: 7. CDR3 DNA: TGTGCCAGCAGTCCGGACAGGGCTTATGGAAACACCATATATTTT. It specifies CASSPDRAYGNTIYF.

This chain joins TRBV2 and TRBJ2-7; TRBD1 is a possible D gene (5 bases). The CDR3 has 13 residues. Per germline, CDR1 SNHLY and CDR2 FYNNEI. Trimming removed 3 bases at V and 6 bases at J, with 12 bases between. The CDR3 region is CASSDRPRGEQYF. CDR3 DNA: TGTGCCAGCAGTGACAGACCTAGGGGCGAGCAGTACTTC.

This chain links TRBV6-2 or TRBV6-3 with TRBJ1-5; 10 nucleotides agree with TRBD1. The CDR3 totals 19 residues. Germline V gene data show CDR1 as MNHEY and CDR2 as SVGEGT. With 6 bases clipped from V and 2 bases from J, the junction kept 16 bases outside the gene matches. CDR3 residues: CASSPGYGQGGLGNQPQHF. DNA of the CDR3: TGTGCCAGCAGCCCCGGATACGGACAGGGGGGATTGGGCAATCAGCCCCAGCATTTT.

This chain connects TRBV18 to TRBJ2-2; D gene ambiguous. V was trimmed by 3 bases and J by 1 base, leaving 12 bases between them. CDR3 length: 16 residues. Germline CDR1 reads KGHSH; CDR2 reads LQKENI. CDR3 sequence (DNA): TGTGCCAGCTCACCGACGGCGGTCTTGAACACCGGGGAGCTGTTTTTT. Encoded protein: CASSPTAVLNTGELFF.

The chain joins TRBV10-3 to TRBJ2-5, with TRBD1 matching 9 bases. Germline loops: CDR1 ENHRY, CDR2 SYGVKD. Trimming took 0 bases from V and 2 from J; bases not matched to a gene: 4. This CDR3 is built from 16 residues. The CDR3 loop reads CAISESGQGGQETQYF. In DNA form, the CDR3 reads TGTGCCATCAGTGAGTCGGGACAGGGTGGGCAAGAGACCCAGTACTTC.

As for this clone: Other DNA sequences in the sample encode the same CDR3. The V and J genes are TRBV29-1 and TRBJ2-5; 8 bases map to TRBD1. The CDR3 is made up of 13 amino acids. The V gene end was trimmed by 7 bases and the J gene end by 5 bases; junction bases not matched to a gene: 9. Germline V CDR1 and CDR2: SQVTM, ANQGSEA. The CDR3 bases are TGCAGCGCTACCGACAGGGGCGGGGAGACCCAGTACTTC. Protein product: CSATDRGGETQYF.

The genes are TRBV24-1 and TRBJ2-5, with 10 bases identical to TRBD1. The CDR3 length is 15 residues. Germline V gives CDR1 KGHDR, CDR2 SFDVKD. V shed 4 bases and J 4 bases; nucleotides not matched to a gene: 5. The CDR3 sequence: CATSDLGQGGETQYF. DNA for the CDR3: TGTGCCACCAGTGACCTAGGACAGGGGGGAGAGACCCAGTACTTC.

The CDR3 coding sequence is TGTGCCAGCAGCGGGACAGGAAACTACGAGCAGTACTTC. Translation gives CASSGTGNYEQYF. V gene TRBV5-5 combines with J gene TRBJ2-7; 8 bases are shared with TRBD1. CDR1 SGHKS and CDR2 YYEKEE come from the germline V gene (reference sequence). The CDR3 sequence is 13 residues long. The junction had 3 bases not matched to a gene; V was cut back by 4 bases and J by 3 bases.

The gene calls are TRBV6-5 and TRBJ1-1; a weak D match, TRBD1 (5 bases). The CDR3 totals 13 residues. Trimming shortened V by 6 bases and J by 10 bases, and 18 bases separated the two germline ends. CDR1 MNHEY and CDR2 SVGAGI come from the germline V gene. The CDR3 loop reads CASRIHPGLGAFF. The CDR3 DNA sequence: TGTGCCAGCAGGATACACCCGGGACTGGGAGCTTTCTTT.

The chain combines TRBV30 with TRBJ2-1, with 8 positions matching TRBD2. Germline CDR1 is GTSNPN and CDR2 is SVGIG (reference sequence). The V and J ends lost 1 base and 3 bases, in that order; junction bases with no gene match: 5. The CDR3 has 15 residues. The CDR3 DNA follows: TGTGCCTGGAGTGAACGGACTAGCTACTACAATGAGCAGTTCTTC. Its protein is CAWSERTSYYNEQFF.

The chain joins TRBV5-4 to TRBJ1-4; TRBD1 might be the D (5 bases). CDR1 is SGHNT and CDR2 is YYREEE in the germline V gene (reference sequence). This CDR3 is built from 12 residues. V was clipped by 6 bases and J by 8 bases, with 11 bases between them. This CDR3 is CASNYKGEKLFF. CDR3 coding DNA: TGTGCCAGCAACTATAAGGGGGAAAAACTGTTTTTT.

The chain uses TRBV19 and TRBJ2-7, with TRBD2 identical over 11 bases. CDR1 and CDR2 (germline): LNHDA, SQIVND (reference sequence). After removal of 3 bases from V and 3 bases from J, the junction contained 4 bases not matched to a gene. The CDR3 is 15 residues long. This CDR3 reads CASSMTGTSGYEQYF. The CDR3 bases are TGTGCCAGTAGTATGACCGGGACTAGCGGCTACGAGCAGTACTTC.

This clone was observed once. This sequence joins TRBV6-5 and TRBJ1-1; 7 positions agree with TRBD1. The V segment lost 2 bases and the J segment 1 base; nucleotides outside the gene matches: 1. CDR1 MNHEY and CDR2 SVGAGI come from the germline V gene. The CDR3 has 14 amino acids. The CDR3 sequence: CASSYNRGNTEAFF. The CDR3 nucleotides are TGTGCCAGCAGTTACAACAGGGGGAACACTGAAGCTTTCTTT.

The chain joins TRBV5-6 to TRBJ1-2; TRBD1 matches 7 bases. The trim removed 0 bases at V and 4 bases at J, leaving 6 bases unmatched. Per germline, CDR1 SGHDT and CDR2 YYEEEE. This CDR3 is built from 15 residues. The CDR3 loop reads CASSLVTGVGYGYTF. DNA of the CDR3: TGTGCCAGCAGCTTGGTTACAGGGGTTGGCTATGGCTACACCTTC.

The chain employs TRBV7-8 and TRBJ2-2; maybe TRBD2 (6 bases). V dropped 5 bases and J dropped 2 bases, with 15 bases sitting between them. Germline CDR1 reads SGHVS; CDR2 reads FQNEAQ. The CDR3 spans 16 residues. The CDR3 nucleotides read TGTGCCAGCAGCAAACTCGGGACTCTCAACACCGGGGAGCTGTTTTTT. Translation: CASSKLGTLNTGELFF.

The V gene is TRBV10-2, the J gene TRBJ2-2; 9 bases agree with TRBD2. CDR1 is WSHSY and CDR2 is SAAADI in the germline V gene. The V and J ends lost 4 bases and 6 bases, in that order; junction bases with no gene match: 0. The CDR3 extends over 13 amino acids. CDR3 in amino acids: CASSGTSAGELFF. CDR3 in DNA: TGCGCCAGCAGTGGGACTAGCGCCGGGGAGCTGTTTTTT.

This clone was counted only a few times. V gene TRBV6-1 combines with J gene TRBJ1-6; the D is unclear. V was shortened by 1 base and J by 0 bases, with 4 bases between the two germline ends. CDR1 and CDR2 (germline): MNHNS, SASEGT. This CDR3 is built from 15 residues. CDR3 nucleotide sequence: TGTGCCAGCAGTGAAGGGAGCTCCTATAATTCACCCCTCCACTTT. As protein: CASSEGSSYNSPLHF.

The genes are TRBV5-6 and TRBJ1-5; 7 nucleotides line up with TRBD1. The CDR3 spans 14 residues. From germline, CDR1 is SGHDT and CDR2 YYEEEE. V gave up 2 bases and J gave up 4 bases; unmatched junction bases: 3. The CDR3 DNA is TGTGCCAGCAGCTTACAGGGGAATAATCAGCCCCAGCATTTT. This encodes CASSLQGNNQPQHF. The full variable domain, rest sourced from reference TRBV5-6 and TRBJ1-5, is DAGVTQSPTHLIKTRGQQVTLRCSPKSGHDTVSWYQQALGQGPQFIFQYYEEEERQRGNFPDRFSGHQFPNYSSELNVNALLLGDSALYLCASSLQGNNQPQHFGDGTRLSIL.

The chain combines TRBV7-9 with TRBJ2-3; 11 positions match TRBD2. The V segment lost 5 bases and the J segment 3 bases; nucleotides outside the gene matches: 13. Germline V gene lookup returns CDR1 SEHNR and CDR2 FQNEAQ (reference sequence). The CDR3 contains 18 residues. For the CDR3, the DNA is TGTGCCAGCAGCCCAACTAGCGGGAGAGTAGGGGGAACAGATACGCAGTATTTT. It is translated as CASSPTSGRVGGTDTQYF. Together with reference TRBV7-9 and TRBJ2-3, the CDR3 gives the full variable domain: DTGVSQNPRHKITKRGQNVTFRCDPISEHNRLYWYRQTLGQGPEFLTYFQNEAQLEKSRLLSDRFSAERPKGSFSTLEIQRTEQGDSAMYLCASSPTSGRVGGTDTQYFGPGTRLTVL.